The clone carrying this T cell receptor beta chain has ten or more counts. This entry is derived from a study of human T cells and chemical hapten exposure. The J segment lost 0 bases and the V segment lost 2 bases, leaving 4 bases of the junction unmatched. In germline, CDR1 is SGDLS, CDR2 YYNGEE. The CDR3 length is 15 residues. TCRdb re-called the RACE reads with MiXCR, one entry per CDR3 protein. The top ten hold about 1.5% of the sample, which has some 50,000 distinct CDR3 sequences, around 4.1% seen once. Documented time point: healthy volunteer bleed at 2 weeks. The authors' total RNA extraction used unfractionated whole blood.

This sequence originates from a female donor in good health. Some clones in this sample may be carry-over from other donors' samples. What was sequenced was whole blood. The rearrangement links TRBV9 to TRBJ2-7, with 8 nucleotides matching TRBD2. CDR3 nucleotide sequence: TGTGCCAGCAGCGTTAGCGGGACAAGCTCCTACGAGCAGTACTTC. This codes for CASSVSGTSSYEQYF. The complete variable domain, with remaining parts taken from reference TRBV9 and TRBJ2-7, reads DSGVTQTPKHLITATGQRVTLRCSPRSGDLSVYWYQQSLDQGLQFLIQYYNGEERAKGNILERFSAQQFPDLHSELNLSSLELGDSALYFCASSVSGTSSYEQYFGPGTRLTVT.